This TCR beta chain was sequenced for a study of blood T cells in healthy people across ages. Study-wide results and caveats: With age, beta diversity per million T cells declined roughly linearly, significantly by 35 to 40. The diversity estimates, figures obtained from one million T cells, were considered underestimates.

Of note for this clonotype: Its target is unknown.

Using a J-beta primer mix together with a sample-barcoded 5' primer, a second PCR was run for roughly 7 to 12 cycles. TCRdb re-called the 5' RACE reads through MiXCR, storing one row per CDR3 protein. The sample shows hundreds of thousands of distinct CDR3 sequences, around 31% of them seen only once. The CDR3 covers 13 residues. V lost 3 bases to trimming and J lost 1 base, with 7 bases between them. The germline V gene encodes CDR1 DFQATT and CDR2 SNEGSKA (reference sequence). Sample donors were healthy Caucasian individuals that came from Russia, aged roughly 6 to 95. The rearrangement links TRBV20-1 to TRBJ2-1; the D gene is possibly TRBD2 (5 bases). Specimen: blood. The sequence came from a woman older than 75 in good health. CDR3 residues: CSARVASYNEQFF. The CDR3 DNA sequence: TGCAGTGCTAGGGTAGCGTCCTACAATGAGCAGTTCTTC.